This T cell receptor beta chain came from a study of cytomegalovirus exposure and HLA in healthy donors. PCR involved 60 Vbeta and 13 Jbeta primers. Per the original methods: As a later analysis found, there were roughly 80 million unique TCR beta chains, of which roughly 11 million were shared. Profiled with immunoSEQ multiplex PCR; TCRdb holds only in-frame clones, not every one. Clone size and V and J calls were adopted from that table, with D and trimming inferred from the DNA. Here the sample spans 75,000 to 100,000 clones, around 77% being singletons. As regards this clone: What it recognizes is unknown.

This CDR3 spans 14 amino acids. Trimming pared 5 bases from V and 3 bases from J, leaving 11 bases between. Germline V gene sequence: CDR1 MNHNY, CDR2 SVGAGI (reference sequence). General study findings and limits: Upon later analysis, TCR association rates were observed to vary by HLA locus, being highest for DRB1 and lowest for HLA-C. Accurate predictions that matched the HLA-A and HLA-B alleles of most subjects were reportedly made from TCR beta sequences.

The TCR sequence derives from a woman aged 55 to 70 in good health and CMV-seropositive. This rearrangement joins TRBV6-6 to TRBJ1-5; tentative D call: TRBD1 (5 bases). The material sequenced was PBMCs. The CDR3 sequence: CASSLQEINQPQHF. CDR3 DNA sequence: TGTGCCAGCAGTCTACAGGAGATCAATCAGCCCCAGCATTTT.